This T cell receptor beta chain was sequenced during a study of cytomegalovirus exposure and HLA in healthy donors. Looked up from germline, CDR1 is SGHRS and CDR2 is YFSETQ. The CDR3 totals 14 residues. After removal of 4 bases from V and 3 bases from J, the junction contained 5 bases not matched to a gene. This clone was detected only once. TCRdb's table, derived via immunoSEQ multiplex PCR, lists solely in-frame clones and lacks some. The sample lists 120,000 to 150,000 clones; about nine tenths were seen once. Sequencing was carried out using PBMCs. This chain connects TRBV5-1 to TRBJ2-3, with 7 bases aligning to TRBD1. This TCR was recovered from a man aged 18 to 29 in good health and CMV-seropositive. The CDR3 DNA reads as TGCGCCAGCAGCCTAGGGGGCTCGACAGATACGCAGTATTTT. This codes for CASSLGGSTDTQYF.